This TCR beta chain comes out of a study of shared clonotypes between healthy human individuals. V lost 7 bases, J lost 4 bases, and 7 bases stayed unmatched. The V gene's germline CDR1 is MNHNS and CDR2 SASEGT. The CDR3 length is 15 residues. The repertoire was sequenced with immunoSEQ multiplex PCR; TCRdb's copy has only in-frame clones and lacks some. The data show approximately 2.5 million clones, over 85% seen once. The clonotype was recovered from a man between 18 and 35 years old in good health. Some clones in this sample may be carry-over from other donors' samples. The V and J genes are TRBV6-1 and TRBJ2-2, with 9 positions matching TRBD2. Material for sequencing was naive CD4+ T cells from PBMCs. Subset indicated: CD45RA+ positively selected. This CDR3 is CASNPGLAGTGELFF. The CDR3 DNA follows: TGTGCCAGCAACCCGGGACTAGCAGGCACCGGGGAGCTGTTTTTT.